Listed here is a single T cell receptor beta chain. Antigen: not known. This sample was taken from a study of beta chain features in type 1 diabetes. General observations from the study: Shorter TCRB CDR3s, moderately but significantly so, marked every one of the four CD4+ subsets in Type 1 diabetes patients.

Every isolated RNA sample was fully reverse transcribed, so sequencing captured expressed TCRB transcripts. There were about 3.6 million reads on average in the naive, central memory and regulatory T cell samples. Repertoires were generated with immunoSEQ multiplex PCR, while TCRdb's copy carries only in-frame clones and drops some. This sample has a few hundred thousand clones, with 25% to 35% found just once. Germline CDR1 reads LNHDA; CDR2 reads SQIVND (reference sequence). V lost 0 bases to trimming and J lost 7 bases, with 13 bases between them. The CDR3 length is 16 residues. The receptor was derived from a man aged 25 to 45 in good health. The chain carries TRBV19 and TRBJ1-6; unclear D gene. Sequencing input: central memory CD4+ T cells from blood. The CDR3 here is CASSIDGLLENSPLHF. CDR3 DNA sequence: TGTGCCAGTAGTATAGACGGGTTACTCGAGAATTCACCCCTCCACTTT.